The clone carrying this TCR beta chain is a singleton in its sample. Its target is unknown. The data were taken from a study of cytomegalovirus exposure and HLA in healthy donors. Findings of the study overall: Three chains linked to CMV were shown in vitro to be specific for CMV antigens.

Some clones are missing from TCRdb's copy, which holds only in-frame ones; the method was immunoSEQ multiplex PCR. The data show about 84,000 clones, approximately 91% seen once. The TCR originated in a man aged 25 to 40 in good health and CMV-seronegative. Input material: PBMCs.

The CDR3 DNA is TGTGCCAGTAGCCCCTGGACAGGATCAGGGTGGGAGACCCAGTACTTC. This gives the protein CASSPWTGSGWETQYF. This chain links TRBV19 with TRBJ2-5; 7 bases are a match to TRBD1. V lost 6 bases, J lost 5 bases, and 15 bases stayed unmatched. The CDR3 runs 16 residues. Germline CDR1 and CDR2: LNHDA and SQIVND (reference sequence).